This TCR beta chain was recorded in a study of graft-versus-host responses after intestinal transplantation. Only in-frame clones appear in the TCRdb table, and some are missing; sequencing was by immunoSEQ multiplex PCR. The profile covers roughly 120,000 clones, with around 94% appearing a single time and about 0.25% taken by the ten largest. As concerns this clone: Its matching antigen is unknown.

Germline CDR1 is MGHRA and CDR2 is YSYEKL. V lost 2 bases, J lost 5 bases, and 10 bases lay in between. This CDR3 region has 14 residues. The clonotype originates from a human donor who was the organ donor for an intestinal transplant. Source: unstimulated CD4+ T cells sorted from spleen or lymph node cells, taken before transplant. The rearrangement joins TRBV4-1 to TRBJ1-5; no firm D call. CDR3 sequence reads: CASSQIYADQPQHF. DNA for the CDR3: TGCGCCAGCAGCCAAATTTACGCCGATCAGCCCCAGCATTTT.